This entry features one TCR beta chain sequence. Its antigen is currently not known. No much larger clone is present one base from it, and per-base qualities are unavailable. This entry comes from a study of blood T cell repertoires in COVID-19 (dated by TCRdb to 2018 to 2021). Background for the entire study: Samples covering the acute and convalescent phases of COVID-19 were provided by collaborators in the United States, Italy and Spain. The dataset comprised deeply sampled blood TCRbeta repertoires from subjects exposed to, actively infected with, or recovered from COVID-19. The prospective study material was composed of cDNA or gDNA derived from T cells, B-cell-depleted T cells, or PBMCs. The repertoires were made available in a free public database intended to serve as a resource for research on the immune response to SARS-CoV-2. Samples were obtained from the ongoing ImmuneRACE study (first 160 participants) and from 1,254 subjects provided by 6 global collaborators. Nearly every sample came with metadata listing a de-identified subject ID, COVID-19 status, age in years and sex. Where available, HLA class I and class II types were obtained from metadata supplied by the sample provider rather than from assay-based typing. What the work shows at the level of the full study, not this receptor alone: The amount of clinical and demographic metadata varied by source and participant and was provided uncurated.

There are 13 amino acids in the CDR3, from cysteine to phenylalanine inclusive. The only DNA kept is the CDR3, 39 bases in frame from the first base. CDR1 and CDR2 (SGHNT, YYREEE) derive from the germline V gene (reference sequence). V drops 0 bases and J drops 7 bases, leaving 8 bases in between. Enrolling through a virtual design, the prospective study's participants ranged in age from roughly 18 to 89 years and lived across 20 to 30 United States geographic areas. To assign participants to cohorts, the prospective study relied on clinical history that participants themselves reported in a screening survey and a study questionnaire. Exposed participants had been in contact, within 2 weeks of entering the study, with a person who had a PCR-confirmed or clinician-diagnosed case of COVID-19. Each participant in the prospective study had whole blood, serum and a nasopharyngeal or oropharyngeal swab collected by mobile phlebotomists. Participants in the prospective study had the option to provide additional blood draws and questionnaires over a 2-month period. Before DNA extraction, blood samples from the prospective study were shipped at room temperature or frozen.

The immunoSEQ Assay, a bias-controlled multiplex PCR, was used to amplify TCRbeta CDR3 regions from genomic DNA. As for the authors' bioinformatics: The number of nucleated cells in each sample was estimated by amplification of reference gene primers within the assay. To quantify the absolute abundance of each unique TCRbeta CDR3 rearrangement, sequence reads were collapsed and filtered. For each sample, productive Simpson clonality was calculated as the square root of Simpson's diversity index across productive rearrangements. TCRdb took this table from immuneACCESS and kept in-frame rearrangements with V and J called. Such tables lack part of the clones; where checked against another copy, unresolved V genes explain under half of the gap, and the rest is unexplained. V and J calls and clone size are copied from that table; D and trimming were computed from the DNA. The sample table records fewer than 400,000 clones; 90% of these occur just once. The leading ten clones occupy about 4% of the sample.

The rearranged chain carries TRBV5-4 and TRBJ2-1; TRBD2 is a possible D gene, resting on 6 matching bases. This receptor was identified in a woman in her thirties who had been exposed to COVID-19. Sequencing input: PBMCs or T cells enriched from blood (not recorded which). The base sequence is TGTGCCAGCAGCTTGGCGCGGGGAAATGAGCAGTTCTTC. Its protein product is CASSLARGNEQFF.